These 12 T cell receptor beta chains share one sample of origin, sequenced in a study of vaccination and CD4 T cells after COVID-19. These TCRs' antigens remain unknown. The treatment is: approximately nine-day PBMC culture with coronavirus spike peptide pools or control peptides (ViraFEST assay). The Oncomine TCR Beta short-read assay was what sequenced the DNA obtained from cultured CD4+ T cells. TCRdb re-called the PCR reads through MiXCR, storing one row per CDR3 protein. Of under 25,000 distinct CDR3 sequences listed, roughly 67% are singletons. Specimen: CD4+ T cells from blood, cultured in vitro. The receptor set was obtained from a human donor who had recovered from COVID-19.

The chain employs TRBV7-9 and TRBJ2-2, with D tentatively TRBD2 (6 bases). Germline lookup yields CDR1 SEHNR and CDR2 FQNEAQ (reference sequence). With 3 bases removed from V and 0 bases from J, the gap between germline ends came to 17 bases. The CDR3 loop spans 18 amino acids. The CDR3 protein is CASSLIAGGTANTGELFF. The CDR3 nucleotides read TGTGCCAGCAGCTTGATAGCCGGCGGGACCGCGAACACCGGGGAGCTGTTTTTT.

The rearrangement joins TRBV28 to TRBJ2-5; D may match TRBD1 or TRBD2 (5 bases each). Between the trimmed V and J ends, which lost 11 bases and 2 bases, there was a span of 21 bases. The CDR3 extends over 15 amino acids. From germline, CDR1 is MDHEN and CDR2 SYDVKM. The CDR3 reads CAATTTGPGQETQYF. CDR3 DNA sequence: TGTGCCGCCACGACTACCGGCCCAGGGCAAGAGACCCAGTACTTC.

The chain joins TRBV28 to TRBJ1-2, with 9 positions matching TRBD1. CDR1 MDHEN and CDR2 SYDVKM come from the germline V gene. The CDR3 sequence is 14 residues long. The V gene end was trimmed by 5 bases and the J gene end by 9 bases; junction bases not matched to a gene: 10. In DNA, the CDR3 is TGTGCCAGCAGTCGGGGAGGGACAGGGTACAGCTACACCTTC. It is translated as CASSRGGTGYSYTF.

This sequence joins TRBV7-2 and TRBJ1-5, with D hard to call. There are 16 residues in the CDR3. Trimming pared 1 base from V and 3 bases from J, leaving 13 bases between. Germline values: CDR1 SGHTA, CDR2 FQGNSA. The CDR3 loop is CASSLGLNQANQPQHF. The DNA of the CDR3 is TGTGCCAGCAGCTTAGGACTTAACCAAGCCAATCAGCCCCAGCATTTT.

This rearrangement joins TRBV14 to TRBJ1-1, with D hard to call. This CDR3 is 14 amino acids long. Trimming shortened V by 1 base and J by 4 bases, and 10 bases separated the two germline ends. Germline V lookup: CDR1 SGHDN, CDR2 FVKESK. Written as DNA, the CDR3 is TGTGCCAGCAGCCAAGCCACCCTGGTCACTGAAGCTTTCTTT. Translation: CASSQATLVTEAFF.

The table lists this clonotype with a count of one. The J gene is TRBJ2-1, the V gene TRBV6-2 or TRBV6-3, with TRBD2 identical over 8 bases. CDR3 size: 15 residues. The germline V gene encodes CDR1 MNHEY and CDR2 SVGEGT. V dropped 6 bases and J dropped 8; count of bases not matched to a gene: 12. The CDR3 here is CASSSALGRGDEQFF. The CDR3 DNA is TGTGCCAGCAGCTCGGCGCTCGGGAGGGGGGATGAGCAGTTCTTC.

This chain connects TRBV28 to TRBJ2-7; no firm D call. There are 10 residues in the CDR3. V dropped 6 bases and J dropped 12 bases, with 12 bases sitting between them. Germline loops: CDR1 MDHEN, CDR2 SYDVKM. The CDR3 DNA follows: TGTGCCAGCAGCGGGCGGTACTCGTACTTC. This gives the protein CASSGRYSYF.

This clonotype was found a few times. CDR3 in DNA: TGTGCCAGCAGCTTACGAACTTCGCGCTCTGGAAACACCATATATTTT. Amino acid sequence: CASSLRTSRSGNTIYF. The V call is TRBV7-2, the J call TRBJ1-3; D is uncertain. Trimming removed 2 bases from V and 0 bases from J, with 11 bases in between. CDR3 size: 16 residues. Germline assignment: CDR1 SGHTA and CDR2 FQGNSA. Full variable domain (missing parts from reference TRBV7-2 and TRBJ1-3): GAGVSQSPSNKVTEKGKDVELRCDPISGHTALYWYRQSLGQGLEFLIYFQGNSAPDKSGLPSDRFSAERTGGSVSTLTIQRTQQEDSAVYLCASSLRTSRSGNTIYFGEGSWLTVV.

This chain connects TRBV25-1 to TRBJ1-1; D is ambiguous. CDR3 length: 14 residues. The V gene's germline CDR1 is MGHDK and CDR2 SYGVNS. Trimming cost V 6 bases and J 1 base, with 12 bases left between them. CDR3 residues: CASSLGTGNTEAFF. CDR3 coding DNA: TGTGCCAGCAGCCTCGGAACGGGGAACACTGAAGCTTTCTTT.

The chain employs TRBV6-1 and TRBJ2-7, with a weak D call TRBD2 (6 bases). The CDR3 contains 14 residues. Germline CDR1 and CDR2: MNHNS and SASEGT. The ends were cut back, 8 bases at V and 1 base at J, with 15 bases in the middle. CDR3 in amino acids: CASYGSIPSYEQYF. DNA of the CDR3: TGTGCCAGCTACGGGAGTATCCCTTCCTACGAGCAGTACTTC.

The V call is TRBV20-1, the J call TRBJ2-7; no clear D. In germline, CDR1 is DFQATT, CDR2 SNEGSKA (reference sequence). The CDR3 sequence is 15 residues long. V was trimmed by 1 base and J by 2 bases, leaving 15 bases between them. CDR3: CSARVPIAGTYEQYF. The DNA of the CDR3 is TGCAGTGCTAGAGTCCCGATAGCTGGCACCTACGAGCAGTACTTC.

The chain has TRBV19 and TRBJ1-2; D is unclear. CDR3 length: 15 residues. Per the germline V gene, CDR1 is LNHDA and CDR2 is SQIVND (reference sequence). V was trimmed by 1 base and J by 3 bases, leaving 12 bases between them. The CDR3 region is CASSIAGEGDYGYTF. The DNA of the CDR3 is TGTGCCAGTAGTATAGCCGGGGAGGGCGACTATGGCTACACCTTC.